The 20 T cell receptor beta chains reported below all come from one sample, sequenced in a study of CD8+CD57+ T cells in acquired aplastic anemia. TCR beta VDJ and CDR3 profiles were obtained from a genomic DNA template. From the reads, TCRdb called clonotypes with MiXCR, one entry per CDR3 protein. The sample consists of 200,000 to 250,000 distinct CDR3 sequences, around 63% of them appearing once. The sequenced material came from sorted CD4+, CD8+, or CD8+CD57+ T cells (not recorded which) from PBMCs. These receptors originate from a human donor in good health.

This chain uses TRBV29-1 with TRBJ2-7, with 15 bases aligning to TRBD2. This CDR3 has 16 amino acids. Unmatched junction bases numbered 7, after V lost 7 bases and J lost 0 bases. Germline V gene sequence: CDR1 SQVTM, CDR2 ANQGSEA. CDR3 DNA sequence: TGCAGCGGCGGACTAGCGGGGGGGCGGATCTCCTACGAGCAGTACTTC. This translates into CSGGLAGGRISYEQYF.

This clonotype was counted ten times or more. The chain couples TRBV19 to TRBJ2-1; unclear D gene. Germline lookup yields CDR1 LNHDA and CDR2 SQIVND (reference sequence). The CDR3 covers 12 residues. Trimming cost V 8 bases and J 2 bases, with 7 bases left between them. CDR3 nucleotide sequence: TGTGCCAGTGTGGACCCCTACAATGAGCAGTTCTTC. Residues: CASVDPYNEQFF. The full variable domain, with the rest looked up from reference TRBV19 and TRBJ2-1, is DGGITQSPKYLFRKEGQNVTLSCEQNLNHDAMYWYRQDPGQGLRLIYYSQIVNDFQKGDIAEGYSVSREKKESFPLTVTSAQKNPTAFYLCASVDPYNEQFFGPGTRLTVL.

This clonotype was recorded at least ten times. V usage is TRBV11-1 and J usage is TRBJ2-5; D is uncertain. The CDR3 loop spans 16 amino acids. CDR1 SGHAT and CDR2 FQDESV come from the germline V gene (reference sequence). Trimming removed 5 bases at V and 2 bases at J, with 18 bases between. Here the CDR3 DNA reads TGTGCCAGCAGCCAACCGGACCTGCTGGGGCAAGAGACCCAGTACTTC. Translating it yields CASSQPDLLGQETQYF.

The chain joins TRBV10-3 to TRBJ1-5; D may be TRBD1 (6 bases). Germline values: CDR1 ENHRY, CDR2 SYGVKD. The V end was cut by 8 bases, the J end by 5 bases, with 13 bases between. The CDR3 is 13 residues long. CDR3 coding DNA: TGTGCCATCCATGACAGGCCCGATCAGCCCCAGCATTTT. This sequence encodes CAIHDRPDQPQHF.

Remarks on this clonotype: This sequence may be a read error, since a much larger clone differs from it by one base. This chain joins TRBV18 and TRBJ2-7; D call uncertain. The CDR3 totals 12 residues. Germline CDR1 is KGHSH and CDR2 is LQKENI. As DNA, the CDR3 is TGTTCCAGCTCACCAACAGCCTACGAGCAGTACTTC. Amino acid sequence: CSSSPTAYEQYF.

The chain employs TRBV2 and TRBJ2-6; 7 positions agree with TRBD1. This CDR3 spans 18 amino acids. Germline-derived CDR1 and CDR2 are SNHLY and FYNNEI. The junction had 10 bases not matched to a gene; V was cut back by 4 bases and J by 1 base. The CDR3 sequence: CASSGRQGVVSGANVLTF. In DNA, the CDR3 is TGTGCCAGCAGTGGGAGACAGGGTGTTGTATCTGGGGCCAACGTCCTGACTTTC.

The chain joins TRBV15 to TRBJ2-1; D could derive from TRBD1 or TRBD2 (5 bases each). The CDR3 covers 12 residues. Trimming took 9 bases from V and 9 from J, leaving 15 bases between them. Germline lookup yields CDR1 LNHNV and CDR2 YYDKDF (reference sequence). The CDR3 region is CATRLSGSEQFF. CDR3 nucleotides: TGTGCCACTAGACTGTCAGGGAGTGAGCAGTTCTTC.

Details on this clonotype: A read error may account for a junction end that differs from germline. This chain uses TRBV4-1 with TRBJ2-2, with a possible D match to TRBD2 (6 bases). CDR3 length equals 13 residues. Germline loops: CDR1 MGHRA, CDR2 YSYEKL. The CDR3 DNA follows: TGTGCCAGCAGCCAGGAGACTAGCGGGGAGCTGTTTTTT. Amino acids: CASSQETSGELFF.

The CDR3 sequence: CASRSGGRGGSADTQYF. The DNA of the CDR3 is TGCGCCAGCAGATCAGGAGGCCGGGGGGGCAGTGCAGATACGCAGTATTTT. V gene TRBV10-2 combines with J gene TRBJ2-3, with 8 bases lining up with TRBD2. J lost 4 bases, V lost 6 bases, and 15 bases had no gene match. This CDR3 is 17 amino acids long. Germline CDR1 WSHSY, CDR2 SAAADI.

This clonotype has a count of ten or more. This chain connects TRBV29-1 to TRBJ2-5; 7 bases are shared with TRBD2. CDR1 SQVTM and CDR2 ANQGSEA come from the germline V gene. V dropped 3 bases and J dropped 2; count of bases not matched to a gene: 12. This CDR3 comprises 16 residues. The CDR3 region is CSVDGMREYKQETQYF. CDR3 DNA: TGCAGCGTTGACGGTATGCGGGAGTACAAGCAAGAGACCCAGTACTTC.

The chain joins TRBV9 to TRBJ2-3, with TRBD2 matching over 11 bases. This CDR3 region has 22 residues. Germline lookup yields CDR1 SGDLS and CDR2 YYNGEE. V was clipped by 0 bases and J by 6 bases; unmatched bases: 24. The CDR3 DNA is TGTGCCAGCAGCGTAGTCGGCTCCGGGAACAGGGGACTAGCGGACGTCAGGGATACGCAGTATTTT. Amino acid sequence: CASSVVGSGNRGLADVRDTQYF.

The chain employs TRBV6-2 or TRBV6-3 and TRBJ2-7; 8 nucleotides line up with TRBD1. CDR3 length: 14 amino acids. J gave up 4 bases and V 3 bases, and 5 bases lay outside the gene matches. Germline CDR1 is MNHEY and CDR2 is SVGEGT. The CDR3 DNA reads TGTGCCAGCAGTTATTCGACAGGGGATTACGAGCAGTACTTC. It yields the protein CASSYSTGDYEQYF.

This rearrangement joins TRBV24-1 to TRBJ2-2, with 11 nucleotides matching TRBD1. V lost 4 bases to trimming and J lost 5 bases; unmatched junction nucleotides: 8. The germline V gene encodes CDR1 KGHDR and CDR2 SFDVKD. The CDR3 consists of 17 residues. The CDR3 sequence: CATSDPRGTGGTGELFF. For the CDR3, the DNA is TGTGCCACCAGTGACCCGCGTGGGACAGGGGGTACCGGGGAGCTGTTTTTT.

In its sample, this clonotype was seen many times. The CDR3 here is CASTGSSNQPQHF. For the CDR3, the DNA is TGTGCCAGCACTGGGTCCAGCAATCAGCCCCAGCATTTT. The chain employs TRBV6-5 and TRBJ1-5, with unresolved D. V lost 7 bases, J lost 1 base, and 8 bases lay in between. CDR1 and CDR2 (germline): MNHEY, SVGAGI. The CDR3 contains 13 residues.

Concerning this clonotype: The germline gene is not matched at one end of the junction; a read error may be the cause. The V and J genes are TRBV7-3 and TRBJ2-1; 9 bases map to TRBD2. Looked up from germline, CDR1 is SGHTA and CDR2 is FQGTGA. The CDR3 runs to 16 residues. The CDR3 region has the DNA TGTGCCGGCAGCTTGACCCTGCGGGGGGGCTGGGATGAGCAGTTCTTC. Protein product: CAGSLTLRGGWDEQFF.

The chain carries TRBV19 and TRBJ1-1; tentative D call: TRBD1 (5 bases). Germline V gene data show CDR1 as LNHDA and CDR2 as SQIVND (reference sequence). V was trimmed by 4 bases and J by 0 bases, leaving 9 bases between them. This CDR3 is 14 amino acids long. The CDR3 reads CASSRAGMNTEAFF. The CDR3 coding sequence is TGTGCCAGTAGTAGGGCAGGGATGAACACTGAAGCTTTCTTT.

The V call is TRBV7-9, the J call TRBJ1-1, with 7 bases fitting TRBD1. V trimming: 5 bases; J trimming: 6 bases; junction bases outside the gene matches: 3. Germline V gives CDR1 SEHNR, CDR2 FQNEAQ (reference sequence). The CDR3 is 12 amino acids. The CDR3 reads CASSQGGAEAFF. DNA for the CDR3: TGTGCCAGCAGCCAAGGGGGCGCTGAAGCTTTCTTT.

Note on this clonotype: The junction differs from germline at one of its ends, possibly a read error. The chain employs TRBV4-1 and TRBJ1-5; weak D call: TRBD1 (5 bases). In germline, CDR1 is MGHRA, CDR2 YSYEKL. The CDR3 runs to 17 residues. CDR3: CANSQVPTGGSNQPQHF. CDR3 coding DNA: TGCGCCAACAGCCAAGTCCCCACGGGGGGTAGCAATCAGCCCCAGCATTTT.

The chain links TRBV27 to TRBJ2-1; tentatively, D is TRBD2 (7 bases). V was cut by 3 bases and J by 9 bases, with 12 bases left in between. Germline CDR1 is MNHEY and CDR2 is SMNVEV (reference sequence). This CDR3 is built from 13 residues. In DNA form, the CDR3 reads TGTGCCAGCAGTTTCACGGGGGGCCGTGAGCAGTTCTTC. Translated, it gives CASSFTGGREQFF.

CDR3 sequence: CASSLRTGIDEQYF. CDR3 nucleotides: TGTGCCAGCAGTCTCAGGACAGGCATCGACGAGCAGTACTTC. The chain joins TRBV2 to TRBJ2-7, with TRBD1 identical over 7 bases. The CDR3 is made up of 14 amino acids. Germline V lookup: CDR1 SNHLY, CDR2 FYNNEI. J gave up 5 bases and V 5 bases, and 9 bases lay outside the gene matches.